Shown below are 31 T cell receptor beta chains from a single sample sequenced in a study of T cells in Graves' hyperthyroidism and ophthalmopathy. The investigators amplified TCR beta CDR3 regions from RNA transcripts. The HTBI primer set served for first-round RT-PCR of the TCR CDR3. From the multiplex PCR reads, TCRdb called clonotypes with MiXCR, one entry per CDR3 protein. Of around 690,000 distinct CDR3 sequences detected, around 16% appear once; the ten largest clones hold about 16%. Sample: blood. Receptors were obtained from a man aged 45-65 years with Graves' hyperthyroidism.

This clonotype was detected a few times. The chain combines TRBV3-1 with TRBJ2-7; 7 nucleotides match TRBD2. The CDR3 sequence is 16 residues long. V lost 1 base and J lost 3; bases outside the gene matches: 9. Germline assignment: CDR1 LGHDT and CDR2 YNNKEL (reference sequence). CDR3 coding DNA: TGTGCCAGCAGCCAAGGCCTTGGACTAGTAGTCTACGAGCAGTACTTC. Translation: CASSQGLGLVVYEQYF.

This clonotype was picked up one time. A much bigger clone sits one base away, suggesting this may be a read error. The V gene is TRBV6-1, the J gene TRBJ1-2; no reliable D call. Trimming took off 6 bases at V and 4 bases at J, with 6 bases between the two ends. This CDR3 spans 11 amino acids. Germline assignment: CDR1 MNHNS and CDR2 SASEGT. CDR3 sequence (DNA): TGTGCCAGCAGGACGTGCTATGGCTACACCTTC. Translating it yields CASRTCYGYTF.

The chain carries TRBV28 and TRBJ2-7, with unresolved D. Between the trimmed V and J ends, which lost 6 bases and 6 bases, there was a span of 18 bases. The CDR3 runs to 14 residues. The germline V gene has CDR1 MDHEN and CDR2 SYDVKM. Here the CDR3 reads CASRGNYYVPEQYF. CDR3 in DNA: TGTGCCAGCAGGGGGAACTATTACGTACCCGAGCAGTACTTC.

This clonotype was recorded at least ten times. The chain joins TRBV12-3 or TRBV12-4 to TRBJ2-2; D may match TRBD1 or TRBD2 (5 bases each). V was shortened by 7 bases and J by 2 bases, with 17 bases between the two germline ends. The CDR3 length is 16 residues. CDR3 loop: CASTRGGEFNTGELFF. CDR3 nucleotide sequence: TGTGCCAGCACCCGTGGGGGAGAATTTAACACCGGGGAGCTGTTTTTT.

This clonotype was counted at least ten times. The chain joins TRBV28 to TRBJ2-7; 7 bases agree with TRBD1. The CDR3 is 14 residues long. In germline, CDR1 is MDHEN, CDR2 SYDVKM. With V trimmed by 3 bases and J by 3 bases, 5 bases remained unmatched. The CDR3 DNA reads TGTGCCAGCAGTTTGACAGGGACGTACTACGAGCAGTACTTC. Its translation: CASSLTGTYYEQYF.

This clonotype was picked up many times. The rearrangement uses TRBV6-1 and TRBJ2-7; D gene ambiguous. Trimming shortened V by 3 bases and J by 0 bases, and 3 bases separated the two germline ends. CDR3 length: 12 amino acids. Germline V gives CDR1 MNHNS, CDR2 SASEGT. The CDR3 bases are TGTGCCAGCAGTGATAGCTCCTACGAGCAGTACTTC. As protein: CASSDSSYEQYF.

The chain combines TRBV3-1 with TRBJ2-1, with unresolved D. This CDR3 is built from 15 residues. Germline CDR1 LGHDT, CDR2 YNNKEL (reference sequence). V lost 3 bases, J lost 0 bases, and 9 bases lay in between. The CDR3 DNA is TGTGCCAGCAGCCATGGGAATTCCTCCTACAATGAGCAGTTCTTC. It translates to CASSHGNSSYNEQFF.

The CDR3 sequence is CATTPGPNQPQHF. The DNA of the CDR3 is TGTGCCACCACCCCGGGGCCCAATCAGCCCCAGCATTTT. The V call is TRBV19, the J call TRBJ1-5; possibly TRBD1 for D (5 bases). The germline gives CDR1 LNHDA, CDR2 SQIVND (reference sequence). The CDR3 has 13 amino acids. Trimming took 10 bases from V and 3 from J, leaving 13 bases between them.

This clonotype was detected ten times or more. This chain connects TRBV30 to TRBJ1-4; TRBD1 matches 7 bases. Looked up from germline, CDR1 is GTSNPN and CDR2 is SVGIG (reference sequence). The CDR3 runs 14 residues. The V gene end was trimmed by 2 bases and the J gene end by 2 bases; junction bases not matched to a gene: 2. The CDR3 DNA follows: TGTGCCTGGAGTTGGGGACAGACTAATGAAAAACTGTTTTTT. This translates into CAWSWGQTNEKLFF.

This clonotype occurred many times. The gene calls are TRBV7-6 and TRBJ2-7; D is undetermined. Germline V gene sequence: CDR1 SGHVS, CDR2 FNYEAQ. The length of the CDR3 is 12 residues. V was pared by 8 bases and J by 2 bases, with 10 bases between. The CDR3 bases are TGTGCCAGCGCGACGGCTCCCTACGAGCAGTACTTC. As protein: CASATAPYEQYF.

J is TRBJ2-5 and V is TRBV11-2; D possibly corresponds to TRBD1 (6 bases). The V end was cut by 1 base, the J end by 12 bases, with 18 bases between. CDR1 and CDR2 from the germline V gene are SGHAT and FQNNGV. The CDR3 length is 14 residues. The CDR3 reads CASSLGGPVNAEYF. CDR3 DNA: TGTGCCAGCAGCTTAGGGGGGCCGGTCAACGCCGAGTACTTC. Based on the CDR3 plus reference TRBV11-2 and TRBJ2-5, the full variable domain is EAGVAQSPRYKIIEKRQSVAFWCNPISGHATLYWYQQILGQGPKLLIQFQNNGVVDDSQLPKDRFSAERLKGVDSTLKIQPAKLEDSAVYLCASSLGGPVNAEYFGPGTRLLVL.

The chain carries TRBV6-4 and TRBJ1-1; unclear D gene. Germline CDR1 is MRHNA and CDR2 is SNTAGT. V dropped 8 bases and J dropped 3 bases, with 13 bases sitting between them. The CDR3 spans 13 residues. In DNA, the CDR3 is TGTGCCAGCGGAGGGTTATGGGACACTGAAGCTTTCTTT. Translation gives CASGGLWDTEAFF.

Concerning this clonotype itself: A much larger clone is a single base away; this may be a read error. The rearrangement uses TRBV12-3 or TRBV12-4 and TRBJ1-4; 9 nucleotides align to TRBD1. Trimming removed 5 bases from V and 7 bases from J; junction bases left unmatched: 8. This CDR3 comprises 15 residues. The CDR3 loop is CASSPNRGRTEKLFF. For the CDR3, the DNA is TGTGCCAGCAGTCCGAACAGGGGGCGAACTGAAAAACTGTTTTTT.

This clonotype occurred a few times. The V call is TRBV20-1, the J call TRBJ1-4; no clear D. This CDR3 has 17 amino acids. V was shortened by 0 bases and J by 8 bases, with 22 bases between the two germline ends. The germline V gene has CDR1 DFQATT and CDR2 SNEGSKA (reference sequence). In DNA, the CDR3 is TGCAGTGCTAGAGATTATTCCGGGCATATCGGTAGGGAAAAACTGTTTTTT. Its protein is CSARDYSGHIGREKLFF.

This clonotype has at least ten counts. The CDR3 DNA reads TGTGCCAGCAGCTCTAGCGGGGGAAGGGCAGATACGCAGTATTTT. This translates into CASSSSGGRADTQYF. The chain combines TRBV11-2 with TRBJ2-3; 10 bases are shared with TRBD2. Trimming at V came to 4 bases and at J to 4 bases, leaving 5 bases not matched to a gene. This CDR3 spans 15 amino acids. The germline gives CDR1 SGHAT, CDR2 FQNNGV.

This clonotype was picked up many times. V usage is TRBV7-2 and J usage is TRBJ2-1, with a possible D match to TRBD1 (6 bases). Trimming took 5 bases from V and 8 from J, leaving 16 bases between them. Germline V gene lookup returns CDR1 SGHTA and CDR2 FQGNSA. The CDR3 length is 14 residues. The CDR3 region is CASSGDRDTDEQFF. Here the CDR3 DNA reads TGTGCCAGCAGCGGCGATCGGGACACCGATGAGCAGTTCTTC.

In its sample, this clonotype was seen a few times. The J gene is TRBJ2-5, the V gene TRBV6-5; unclear D gene. Germline loops: CDR1 MNHEY, CDR2 SVGAGI. Trimming stripped 0 bases from V and 4 bases from J, with 12 bases between. The CDR3 extends over 15 amino acids. The CDR3, as DNA: TGTGCCAGCAGTTACTCGGCCGGGTCTTCAGAGACCCAGTACTTC. The encoded protein is CASSYSAGSSETQYF.

This clonotype was detected ten times or more. The rearrangement links TRBV29-1 to TRBJ1-2, with D possibly matching TRBD1 (6 bases). The CDR3 length is 14 residues. Trimming shortened V by 6 bases and J by 2 bases, and 16 bases separated the two germline ends. Per the germline V gene, CDR1 is SQVTM and CDR2 is ANQGSEA. The CDR3 region is CSVAGAAVNYGYTF. CDR3 in DNA: TGCAGCGTCGCGGGGGCCGCGGTGAACTATGGCTACACCTTC.

This clonotype has at least ten counts. The V gene is TRBV2, the J gene TRBJ1-2; tentatively, D is TRBD1 (6 bases). The length of the CDR3 is 15 residues. V lost 3 bases and J 5 bases, leaving 16 bases between the germline ends. Germline lookup yields CDR1 SNHLY and CDR2 FYNNEI. The CDR3, as DNA: TGTGCCAGCAGTGAGGGGACGGGGGACACTTATGGCTACACCTTC. Translating gives CASSEGTGDTYGYTF.

A remark on this clonotype: A read error may account for a junction end that differs from germline. The chain joins TRBV10-3 to TRBJ1-4; D is possibly TRBD1 (6 bases). CDR3 length equals 13 residues. CDR1 and CDR2 (germline): ENHRY, SYGVKD. CDR3 protein: CAIQGRTDEKLFF. The CDR3 DNA reads as TGTGCCATACAGGGAAGAACTGATGAAAAACTGTTTTTT.

This clonotype has a count of ten or more. This chain uses TRBV20-1 with TRBJ1-5, with a possible D match to TRBD1 (5 bases). The CDR3 loop spans 13 amino acids. Germline V gives CDR1 DFQATT, CDR2 SNEGSKA (reference sequence). V dropped 6 bases and J dropped 9 bases, with 18 bases sitting between them. The CDR3 is CSAKGTVRMPQHF. Written as DNA, the CDR3 is TGCAGTGCCAAAGGGACGGTGCGTATGCCCCAGCATTTT.

This clonotype was seen many times. J is TRBJ1-2 and V is TRBV3-1; 8 bases are shared with TRBD1. The CDR3 extends over 15 amino acids. From germline, CDR1 is LGHDT and CDR2 YNNKEL (reference sequence). V shed 2 bases, J shed 3 bases, and the junction held 5 bases outside the gene matches. CDR3: CASSQQGARDYGYTF. The CDR3 nucleotides are TGTGCCAGCAGCCAACAGGGGGCTCGGGACTATGGCTACACCTTC.

The V gene is TRBV20-1, the J gene TRBJ1-6; D remains ambiguous. The germline CDR1 and CDR2 sequences are DFQATT and SNEGSKA (reference sequence). This CDR3 contains 15 residues. V lost 0 bases and J 6 bases, leaving 12 bases between the germline ends. This CDR3 reads CSARDEGSRNSPLHF. CDR3 in DNA: TGCAGTGCTAGAGATGAGGGCAGCCGTAATTCACCCCTCCACTTT.

This clonotype was seen many times. The chain has TRBV6-1 and TRBJ1-4; D gene unclear. The length of the CDR3 is 13 residues. V was clipped by 3 bases and J by 5 bases, with 7 bases between them. The germline gives CDR1 MNHNS, CDR2 SASEGT. The CDR3: CASSEGRNEKLFF. The CDR3 DNA follows: TGTGCCAGCAGTGAGGGGAGGAATGAAAAACTGTTTTTT.

The chain uses TRBV2 and TRBJ1-2; a possible D gene is TRBD1 (6 bases). CDR3 length: 15 amino acids. Germline V gene lookup returns CDR1 SNHLY and CDR2 FYNNEI. V was clipped by 5 bases and J by 1 base, with 14 bases between them. CDR3 in DNA: TGTGCCAGCAGTCCCGGACAGAGCATTAACTATGGCTACACCTTC. Translating it yields CASSPGQSINYGYTF.

The chain links TRBV5-1 to TRBJ2-7; maybe TRBD1 (6 bases). Trimming pared 2 bases from V and 0 bases from J, leaving 18 bases between. The V gene's germline CDR1 is SGHRS and CDR2 YFSETQ. This CDR3 comprises 17 residues. Here the CDR3 reads CASSLFPGQANSYEQYF. The CDR3, as DNA: TGCGCCAGCAGCTTATTCCCGGGACAAGCTAACTCCTACGAGCAGTACTTC.

The chain employs TRBV6-2 or TRBV6-3 and TRBJ2-5; D may be TRBD2 (5 bases). Looked up from germline, CDR1 is MNHEY and CDR2 is SVGEGT. V lost 11 bases and J 5 bases, leaving 12 bases between the germline ends. The CDR3 contains 11 residues. CDR3 coding DNA: TGTGCCGCCCGAGGGAGTGAGACCCAGTACTTC. It yields the protein CAARGSETQYF.

The chain is built from TRBV4-3 and TRBJ2-7; D not resolved. The CDR3 extends over 14 amino acids. V was clipped by 0 bases and J by 3 bases, with 9 bases between them. The germline V gene has CDR1 LGHNA and CDR2 YSLEER. The CDR3 region is CASSQEVEYYEQYF. As DNA, the CDR3 is TGCGCCAGCAGCCAAGAGGTAGAATACTACGAGCAGTACTTC.

In this sample, this clonotype turned up many times. The chain couples TRBV27 to TRBJ2-7; TRBD2 is a possible D gene (6 bases). The germline CDR1 and CDR2 sequences are MNHEY and SMNVEV (reference sequence). The CDR3 totals 12 residues. V was clipped by 8 bases and J by 6 bases, with 14 bases between them. The CDR3 protein is CASGAWRGEQYF. The DNA for the CDR3 is TGTGCCAGCGGCGCTTGGAGGGGCGAGCAGTACTTC.

This clonotype showed up just a few times. The chain couples TRBV19 to TRBJ1-3; D is perhaps TRBD1 (6 bases). The CDR3 spans 16 residues. Germline V gives CDR1 LNHDA, CDR2 SQIVND (reference sequence). Trimming took off 5 bases at V and 0 bases at J, with 14 bases between the two ends. The CDR3 nucleotides are TGTGCCAGTAGTTGGGCAGGGGCGAGCTCTGGAAACACCATATATTTT. It is translated as CASSWAGASSGNTIYF.

The V call is TRBV6-5, the J call TRBJ2-1; tentatively, D is TRBD1 or TRBD2 (5 bases each). Germline CDR1 MNHEY, CDR2 SVGAGI. The CDR3 has 14 residues. Trimming took off 4 bases at V and 8 bases at J, with 15 bases between the two ends. The CDR3 nucleotides read TGTGCCAGCAGTTTACTCGGGGCGAGGCATGAGCAGTTCTTC. Protein sequence: CASSLLGARHEQFF.